The rows below give T cell receptor beta chains drawn from one sample of a study of breast tumors, draining lymph nodes, adjacent tissues. TCRdb called the multiplex PCR reads again in MiXCR, with one record for every CDR3 protein. The sample yields some 150,000 distinct CDR3 sequences, approximately 20% seen once. The sample consisted of axillary lymph node tissue. Every receptor here comes from a female donor with breast cancer. Some clones in this sample may be carry-over from other donors' samples. Each CDR3 is given with its conserved first and last residue. The order of the fields is D gene, V gene, CDR3 length, clone size, J gene, CDR3 DNA, CDR3 protein. The D gene is left open where the match is weak. Clone size is shown for a subset of rows, as once, few, many or a class of expanded clone.

>NA|TRBV3-1|16|many|TRBJ2-2
TGTGCCAGCAGCCAAGCCGGGACTCTGAACACCGGGGAGCTGTTTTTT
CASSQAGTLNTGELFF
>TRBD1|TRBV10-3|13|many|TRBJ1-4
TGTGCCGCGGGGGGACAGAGTAATGAAAAACTGTTTTTT
CAAGGQSNEKLFF
>NA|TRBV20-1|14|many|TRBJ2-7
TGCAGTGCTAGAGGGCAGACCGCATCCTACGAGCAGTACTTC
CSARGQTASYEQYF
>TRBD2|TRBV25-1|14|NA|TRBJ2-7
TGTGCCAGCAGTGAATCGGGGGCTAGCGGGCGGCAGTACTTC
CASSESGASGRQYF
>NA|TRBV5-1|15|many|TRBJ2-7
TGCGCCAGCAGCTTGGAATGGAGCCCCTCCTACGAGCAGTACTTC
CASSLEWSPSYEQYF
>TRBD1|TRBV19|14|many|TRBJ2-7
TGTGCCACCCCGGACAGGGGCCACTCCTACGAGCAGTACTTC
CATPDRGHSYEQYF
>NA|TRBV29-1|14|many|TRBJ2-1
TGCAGCGTTGAATTGGCTACTATTGCAGATGAGCAGTTCTTC
CSVELATIADEQFF
>NA|TRBV6-5|15|many|TRBJ1-5
TGTGCCAGCAGTTACTCCTCAGGGGCCAATCAGCCCCAGCATTTT
CASSYSSGANQPQHF
>NA|TRBV7-9|13|many|TRBJ1-3
TGTGCCAGCAGCTTAGCGCTGGGGAACACCATATATTTT
CASSLALGNTIYF
>TRBD1|TRBV12-3/TRBV12-4|14|many|TRBJ2-7
TGTGCCAGCAGTTTCGGGACAGACTCCTACGAGCAGTACTTC
CASSFGTDSYEQYF
>NA|TRBV5-1|14|many|TRBJ2-7
TGCGCCAGCAGCTTGTCGAGGGGTGGCTACGAGCAGTACTTC
CASSLSRGGYEQYF
>TRBD2|TRBV3-1|15|many|TRBJ2-1
TGTGCCAGCAGCCCCCGGGGAGCGGGAGGAGGTGAGCAGTTCTTC
CASSPRGAGGGEQFF
>TRBD2|TRBV2|15|many|TRBJ2-5
TGTGCCAGCAGGGTAGCGGGAGGGCCGGGGGAGACCCAGTACTTC
CASRVAGGPGETQYF
>NA|TRBV11-3|11|many|TRBJ2-1
TGTGCCAGCAGCTTATCCGTTGAGCAGTTCTTC
CASSLSVEQFF
>NA|TRBV2|16|many|TRBJ2-3
TGTGCCAGCAGGAGATCACAGGTCCCTAGCACAGATACGCAGTATTTT
CASRRSQVPSTDTQYF
>NA|TRBV6-1|13|many|TRBJ1-5
TGTGCCAGCAGTCCAGGTCCGAATCAGCCCCAGCATTTT
CASSPGPNQPQHF